This T cell receptor (beta chain) is drawn from a study of beta chain features in type 1 diabetes. Trimming took 7 bases from V and 1 from J, leaving 8 bases between them. CDR3 length: 14 amino acids. Germline V lookup: CDR1 SNHLY, CDR2 FYNNEI. Concerning this clone: Its specificity is unknown.

The investigators reverse transcribed all of the isolated RNA, so they sequenced expressed TCRB transcripts. The assay was immunoSEQ multiplex PCR, and TCRdb's table has in-frame clones only and misses some. The sample holds around 350,000 clones, about 12% seen once. Points from the study as a whole: Comparison showed that naive, central memory and Treg TCRB repertoires appeared more similar among patients than among healthy donors.

The sample consisted of naive CD4+ T cells from blood. The sequence derives from a man between 18 and 29 years old in good health. J is TRBJ2-6 and V is TRBV2; D not resolved. DNA for the CDR3: TGTGCCAGCATCATGACTTCTGGGGCCAACGTCCTGACTTTC. Translation gives CASIMTSGANVLTF.